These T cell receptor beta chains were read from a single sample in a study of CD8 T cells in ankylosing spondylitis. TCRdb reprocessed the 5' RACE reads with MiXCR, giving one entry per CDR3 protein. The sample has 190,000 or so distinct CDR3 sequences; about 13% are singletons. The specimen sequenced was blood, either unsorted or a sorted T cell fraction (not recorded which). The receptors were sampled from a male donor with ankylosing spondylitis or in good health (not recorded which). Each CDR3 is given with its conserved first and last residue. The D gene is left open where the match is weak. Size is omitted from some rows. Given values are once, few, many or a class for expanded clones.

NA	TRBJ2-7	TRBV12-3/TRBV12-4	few	CASSFSGDGYEQYF	TGTGCCAGCAGTTTTTCAGGGGATGGGTACGAGCAGTACTTC
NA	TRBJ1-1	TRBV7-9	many	CASSLGGTLTEAFF	TGTGCCAGCAGCTTAGGCGGGACCCTCACTGAAGCTTTCTTT
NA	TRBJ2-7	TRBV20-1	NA	CSAGREYYEQYF	TGCAGTGCGGGGAGAGAATACTACGAGCAGTACTTC
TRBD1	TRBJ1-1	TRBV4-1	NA	CASSRAGGGYTEAFF	TGCGCCAGCAGCCGAGCAGGGGGGGGGTACACTGAAGCTTTCTTT
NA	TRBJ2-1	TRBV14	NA	CASSPIIRVPSDEQFF	TGTGCCAGCAGCCCCATAATTCGGGTCCCATCAGATGAGCAGTTCTTC
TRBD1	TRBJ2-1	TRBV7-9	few	CASSLFGGQVLYNEQFF	TGTGCCAGCAGCTTATTCGGTGGACAGGTACTTTACAATGAGCAGTTCTTC
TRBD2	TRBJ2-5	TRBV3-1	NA	CASSQDVSLPGGETQYF	TGTGCCAGCAGCCAAGATGTGTCTCTCCCGGGAGGAGAGACCCAGTACTTC
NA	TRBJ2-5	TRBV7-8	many	CASLGETQYF	TGTGCCAGCCTAGGGGAGACCCAGTACTTC
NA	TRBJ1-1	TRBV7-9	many	CASSLSTPEAFF	TGTGCCAGCAGCTTGAGTACACCTGAAGCTTTCTTT
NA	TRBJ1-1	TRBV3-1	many	CASVGRGGTEAFF	TGTGCCAGCGTGGGTCGGGGTGGCACTGAAGCTTTCTTT
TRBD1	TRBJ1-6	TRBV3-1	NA	CASSPGQLNAPLHF	TGTGCCAGCAGCCCGGGACAGTTAAATGCACCCCTCCACTTT
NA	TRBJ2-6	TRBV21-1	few	CASSKARGSPPTHSGANVLTF	TGTGCCAGCAGCAAAGCACGGGGTAGCCCTCCAACTCACTCTGGGGCCAACGTCCTGACTTTC
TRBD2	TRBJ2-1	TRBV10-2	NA	CASSDPLAGGPSYNEQFF	TGCGCCAGCAGTGACCCCCTAGCGGGAGGGCCTTCCTACAATGAGCAGTTCTTC
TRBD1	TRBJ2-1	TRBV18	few	CASSFPGTGLNEQFF	TGTGCCAGCTCATTCCCCGGGACAGGGTTAAATGAGCAGTTCTTC
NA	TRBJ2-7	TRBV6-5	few	CASSYPSSPDGPYEQYF	TGTGCCAGCAGTTACCCATCGAGCCCGGACGGGCCCTACGAGCAGTACTTC
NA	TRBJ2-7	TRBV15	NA	CATRRIRTDSYEQYF	TGTGCCACTAGGAGGATCCGGACAGATTCCTACGAGCAGTACTTC
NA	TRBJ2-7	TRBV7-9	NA	CASTPLERVYYEQYF	TGTGCCAGCACCCCTTTGGAGCGGGTCTACTACGAGCAGTACTTC
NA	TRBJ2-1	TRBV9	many	CASSASPGPSDLFSYNEQFF	TGTGCCAGCAGCGCTTCGCCGGGACCTTCGGACTTATTCTCCTACAATGAGCAGTTCTTC
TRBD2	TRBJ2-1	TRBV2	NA	CASSPNVWRESSYNEQFF	TGTGCCAGCAGTCCTAACGTCTGGCGGGAGAGCTCCTACAATGAGCAGTTCTTC
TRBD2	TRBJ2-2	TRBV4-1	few	CASSQVPGLVSGELFF	TGCGCCAGCAGCCAAGTACCGGGACTAGTGTCTGGGGAGCTGTTTTTT
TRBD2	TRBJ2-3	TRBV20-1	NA	CSATTLGGTSVWNTDTQYF	TGCAGTGCTACGACCCTAGGGGGGACTAGCGTATGGAACACAGATACGCAGTATTTT
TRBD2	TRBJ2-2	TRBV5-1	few	CASSLSWAAGDTGELFF	TGCGCCAGCAGCTTGTCATGGGCAGCGGGAGACACCGGGGAGCTGTTTTTT
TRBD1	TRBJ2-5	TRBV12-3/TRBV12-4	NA	CASSWDREETQYF	TGTGCCAGCAGTTGGGACAGGGAGGAGACCCAGTACTTC
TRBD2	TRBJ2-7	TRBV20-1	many	CSARDLGGTSGRSSYEQYF	TGCAGTGCTAGAGATCTCGGGGGGACTAGCGGGAGGAGCTCCTACGAGCAGTACTTC
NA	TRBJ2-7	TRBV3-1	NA	CASSPRGEQGEQYF	TGTGCCAGCAGCCCCCGAGGGGAGCAGGGCGAGCAGTACTTC
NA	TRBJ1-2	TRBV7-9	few	CASSLGSAGRDGYTF	TGTGCCAGCAGCTTAGGGTCGGCAGGGAGGGATGGCTACACCTTC
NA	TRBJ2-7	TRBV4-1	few	CASSQITGYYEQYF	TGCGCCAGCAGCCAGATTACAGGGTACTACGAGCAGTACTTC
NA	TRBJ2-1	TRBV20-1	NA	CSAREGSGAYNEQFF	TGCAGTGCTAGAGAGGGTAGCGGAGCATACAATGAGCAGTTCTTC
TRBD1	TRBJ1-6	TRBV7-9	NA	CASSAPGQGSGSPLHF	TGTGCCAGCAGCGCTCCGGGACAGGGTTCGGGATCACCCCTCCACTTT
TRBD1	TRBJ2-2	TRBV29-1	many	CSVEGVQGADTGELFF	TGCAGCGTTGAAGGGGTTCAGGGGGCGGACACCGGGGAGCTGTTTTTT
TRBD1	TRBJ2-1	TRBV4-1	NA	CASSTPRTGDSYNEQFF	TGCGCCAGCAGCACTCCCAGGACAGGGGACTCCTACAATGAGCAGTTCTTC
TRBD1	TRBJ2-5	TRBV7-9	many	CASSGWDRSQETQYF	TGTGCCAGCAGCGGTTGGGACAGATCCCAAGAGACCCAGTACTTC
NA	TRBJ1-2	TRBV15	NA	CATSTRAPAKDGYTF	TGTGCCACCAGCACACGGGCCCCGGCAAAGGATGGCTACACCTTC
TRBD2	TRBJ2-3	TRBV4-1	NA	CASSPLLNSGTSASDTQYF	TGCGCCAGCAGCCCCTTACTCAATTCCGGGACTAGCGCATCCGATACGCAGTATTTT
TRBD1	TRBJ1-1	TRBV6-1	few	CASSPLSTGGGTEAFF	TGTGCCAGCAGTCCCCTATCGACAGGGGGTGGAACTGAAGCTTTCTTT
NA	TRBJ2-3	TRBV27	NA	CASSFGDTDTQYF	TGTGCCAGCAGTTTCGGGGACACAGATACGCAGTATTTT
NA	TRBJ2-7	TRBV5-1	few	CASSWREFEDEQYF	TGCGCCAGCAGCTGGAGGGAGTTTGAGGACGAGCAGTACTTC
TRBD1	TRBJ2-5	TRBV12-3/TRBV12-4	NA	CASTEDREETQYF	TGTGCCAGCACCGAGGACAGGGAAGAGACCCAGTACTTC
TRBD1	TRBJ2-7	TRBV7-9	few	CASSWDRGSSYEQYF	TGTGCCAGCAGCTGGGACAGGGGGAGCTCCTACGAGCAGTACTTC
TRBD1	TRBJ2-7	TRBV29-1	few	CSVGNRGYEQYF	TGCAGCGTTGGAAACAGGGGGTACGAGCAGTACTTC
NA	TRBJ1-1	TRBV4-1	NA	CASSLSRSTEAFF	TGCGCCAGCAGTCTGTCAAGGTCGACCGAAGCTTTCTTT
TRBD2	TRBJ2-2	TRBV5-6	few	CASRLTSGRPTGELFF	TGTGCCAGCAGATTGACTAGCGGGAGACCCACCGGGGAGCTGTTTTTT
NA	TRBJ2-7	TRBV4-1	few	CASSPQDMLGEQYF	TGCGCCAGCAGCCCCCAGGACATGCTGGGGGAGCAGTACTTC
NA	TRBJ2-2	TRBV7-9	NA	CASSFQVNTGELFF	TGTGCCAGCAGCTTTCAAGTGAACACCGGGGAGCTGTTTTTT